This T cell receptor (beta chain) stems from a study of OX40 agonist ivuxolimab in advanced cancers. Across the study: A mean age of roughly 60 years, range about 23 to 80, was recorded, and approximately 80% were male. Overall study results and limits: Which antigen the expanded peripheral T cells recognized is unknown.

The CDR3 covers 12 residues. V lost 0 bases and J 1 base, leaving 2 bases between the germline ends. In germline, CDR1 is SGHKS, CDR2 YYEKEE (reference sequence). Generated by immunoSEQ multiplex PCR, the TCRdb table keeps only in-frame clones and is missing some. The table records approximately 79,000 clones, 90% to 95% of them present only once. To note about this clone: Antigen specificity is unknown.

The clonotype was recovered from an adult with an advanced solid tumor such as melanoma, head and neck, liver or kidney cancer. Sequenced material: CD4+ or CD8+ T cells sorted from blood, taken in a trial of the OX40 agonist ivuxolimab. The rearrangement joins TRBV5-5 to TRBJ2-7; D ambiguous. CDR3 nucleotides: TGTGCCAGCAGCTTGGAGTCCTACGAGCAGTACTTC. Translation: CASSLESYEQYF.